The clone carrying this T cell receptor beta chain was seen repeatedly, ten times or more. Its specificity is not known. Profiling relied on immunoSEQ multiplex PCR, and the TCRdb table lists in-frame clones only, not all of them. Of over a million clones listed, 70% to 80% were seen once; the top ten hold roughly 1.5%. These data are taken from a study of shared clonotypes between healthy human individuals. Donors, healthy HIV-negative adults, lacked recent acute infections or vaccinations. CDR3 length equals 16 residues. V was pared by 0 bases and J by 7 bases, with 6 bases of the junction left unmatched. Germline assignment: CDR1 SGHVS and CDR2 FNYEAQ. General study findings and limits: It was expected that sequencing depth would affect clonotype sharing among donors. Donor scarcity curtailed the genetic and exposure-history diversity represented herein.

The sequenced material came from memory CD4+ T cells sorted from blood. The subset is: CD45RA-negative fraction. This rearrangement joins TRBV7-6 to TRBJ2-1; 10 nucleotides line up with TRBD2. The receptor's source is a man aged 18 to 35 in good health. This CDR3 reads CASSLAAKREGNEQFF. CDR3 coding DNA: TGTGCCAGCAGCTTAGCGGCCAAGCGGGAGGGGAATGAGCAGTTCTTC.